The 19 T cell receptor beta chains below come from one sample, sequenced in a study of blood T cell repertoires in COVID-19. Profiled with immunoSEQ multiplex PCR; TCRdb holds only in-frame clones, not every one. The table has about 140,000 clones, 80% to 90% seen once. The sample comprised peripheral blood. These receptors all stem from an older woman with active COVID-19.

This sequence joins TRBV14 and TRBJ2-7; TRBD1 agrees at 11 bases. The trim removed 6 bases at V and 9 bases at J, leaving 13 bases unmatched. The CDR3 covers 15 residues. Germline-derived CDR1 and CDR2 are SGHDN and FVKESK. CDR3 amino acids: CASSETGTGGFRQYF. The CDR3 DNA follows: TGTGCCAGCAGTGAGACCGGGACAGGGGGTTTCAGGCAGTACTTC.

CDR3 sequence: CASSLGSGGGNTIYF. DNA of the CDR3: TGTGCCAGCAGCCTAGGGTCAGGGGGCGGCAACACCATATATTTT. The chain employs TRBV11-2 and TRBJ1-3; 8 bases agree with TRBD1. This CDR3 region has 15 residues. Germline V gene lookup returns CDR1 SGHAT and CDR2 FQNNGV. J lost 7 bases, V lost 5 bases, and 10 bases had no gene match.

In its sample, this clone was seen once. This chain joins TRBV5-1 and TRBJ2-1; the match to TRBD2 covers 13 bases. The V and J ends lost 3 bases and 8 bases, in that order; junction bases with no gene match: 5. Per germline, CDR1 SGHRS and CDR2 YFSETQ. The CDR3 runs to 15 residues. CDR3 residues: CASSSTSGRADEQFF. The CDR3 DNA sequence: TGCGCCAGCAGCTCTACTAGCGGGAGGGCCGATGAGCAGTTCTTC. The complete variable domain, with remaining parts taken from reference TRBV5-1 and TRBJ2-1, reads KAGVTQTPRYLIKTRGQQVTLSCSPISGHRSVSWYQQTPGQGLQFLFEYFSETQRNKGNFPGRFSGRQFSNSRSEMNVSTLELGDSALYLCASSSTSGRADEQFFGPGTRLTVL.

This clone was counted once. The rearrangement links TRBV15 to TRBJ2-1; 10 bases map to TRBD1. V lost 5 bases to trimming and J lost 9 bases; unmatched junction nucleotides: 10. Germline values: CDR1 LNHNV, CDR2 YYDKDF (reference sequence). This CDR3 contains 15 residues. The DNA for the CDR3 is TGTGCCACCAGCGGCCGGGACAGGGGAGTTTTTGAGCAGTTCTTC. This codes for CATSGRDRGVFEQFF.

The CDR3 nucleotides read TGCAGTGCTAGTCCGCGGGAGGGTTACGAGCAGTACTTC. This translates into CSASPREGYEQYF. This chain links TRBV20-1 with TRBJ2-7; 9 bases line up with TRBD2. The V gene's germline CDR1 is DFQATT and CDR2 SNEGSKA (reference sequence). The CDR3 is 13 residues long. J was trimmed by 4 bases and V by 3 bases; bases with no gene match: 4.

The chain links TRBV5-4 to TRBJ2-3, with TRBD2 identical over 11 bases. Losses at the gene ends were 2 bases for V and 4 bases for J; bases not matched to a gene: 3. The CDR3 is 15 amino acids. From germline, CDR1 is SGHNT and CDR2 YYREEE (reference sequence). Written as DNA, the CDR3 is TGTGCCAGCAGCTTACTAGCGGGAGTAGCAGATACGCAGTATTTT. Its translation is CASSLLAGVADTQYF.

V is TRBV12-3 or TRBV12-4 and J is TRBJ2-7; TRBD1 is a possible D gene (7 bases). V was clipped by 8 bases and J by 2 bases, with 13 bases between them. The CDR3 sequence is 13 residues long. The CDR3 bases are TGTGCCAGCGCAGGGGGACTCACCTACGAGCAGTACTTC. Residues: CASAGGLTYEQYF.

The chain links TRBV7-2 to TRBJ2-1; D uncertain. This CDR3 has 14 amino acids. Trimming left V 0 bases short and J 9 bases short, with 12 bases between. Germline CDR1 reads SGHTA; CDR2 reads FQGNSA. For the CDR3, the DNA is TGTGCCAGCAGCTTAGCGCTACTCGCGATTGAGCAGTTCTTC. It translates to CASSLALLAIEQFF.

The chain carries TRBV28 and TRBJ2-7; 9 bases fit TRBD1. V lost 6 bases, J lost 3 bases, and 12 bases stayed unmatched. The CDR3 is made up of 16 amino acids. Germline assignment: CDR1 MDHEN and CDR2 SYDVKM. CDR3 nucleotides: TGTGCCAGCAGCCGACCCGGACAGGGGCCCCTCTACGAGCAGTACTTC. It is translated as CASSRPGQGPLYEQYF.

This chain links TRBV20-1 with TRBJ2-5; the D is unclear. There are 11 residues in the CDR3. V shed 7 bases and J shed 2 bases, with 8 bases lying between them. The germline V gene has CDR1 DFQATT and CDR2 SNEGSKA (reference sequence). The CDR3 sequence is CSGLPQETQYF. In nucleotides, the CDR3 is TGCAGTGGGCTCCCTCAAGAGACCCAGTACTTC.

The CDR3 is CASSVSPSYEQYF. The CDR3 coding sequence is TGTGCCAGTAGTGTTTCTCCCTCCTACGAGCAGTACTTC. V and J are TRBV19 and TRBJ2-7; D is ambiguous. V lost 5 bases to trimming and J lost 0 bases, with 8 bases between them. The CDR3 length is 13 residues. The germline gives CDR1 LNHDA, CDR2 SQIVND (reference sequence).

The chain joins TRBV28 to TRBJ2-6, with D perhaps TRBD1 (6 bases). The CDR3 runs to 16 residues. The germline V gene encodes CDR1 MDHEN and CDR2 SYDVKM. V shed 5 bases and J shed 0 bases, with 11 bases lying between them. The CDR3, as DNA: TGTGCCAGCAGTCGCTCGGACAGCTCTGGGGCCAACGTCCTGACTTTC. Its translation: CASSRSDSSGANVLTF.

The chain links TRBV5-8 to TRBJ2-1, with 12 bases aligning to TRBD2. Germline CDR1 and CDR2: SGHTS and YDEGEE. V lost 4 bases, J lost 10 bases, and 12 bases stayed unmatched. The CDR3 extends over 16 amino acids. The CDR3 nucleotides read TGTGCCAGCAGCAACTTACTAGCGGGAGGCCTTTCAGAGCAGTTCTTC. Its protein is CASSNLLAGGLSEQFF.

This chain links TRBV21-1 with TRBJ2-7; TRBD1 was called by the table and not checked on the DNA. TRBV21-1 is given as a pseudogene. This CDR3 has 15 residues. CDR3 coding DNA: TGTGCCAGCAGCAAAGCGGCAGGGCCCTCCTACGAGCAGTACTTC. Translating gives CASSKAAGPSYEQYF.

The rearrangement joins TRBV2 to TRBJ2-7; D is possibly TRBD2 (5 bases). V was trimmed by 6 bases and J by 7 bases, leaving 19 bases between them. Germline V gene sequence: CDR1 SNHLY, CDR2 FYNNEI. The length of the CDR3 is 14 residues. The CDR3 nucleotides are TGTGCCAGCAGCTCCACCACGATGCGCGGGGAGCAGTACTTC. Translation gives CASSSTTMRGEQYF.

The DNA for the CDR3 is TGTGCCAGCAGTTCCGGGACTAGCTTACAAGAGACCCAGTACTTC. The encoded protein is CASSSGTSLQETQYF. The rearrangement links TRBV27 to TRBJ2-5; TRBD2 matches 9 bases. The CDR3 runs 15 residues. Germline CDR1 reads MNHEY; CDR2 reads SMNVEV (reference sequence). Trimming at V came to 4 bases and at J to 2 bases, leaving 5 bases not matched to a gene.

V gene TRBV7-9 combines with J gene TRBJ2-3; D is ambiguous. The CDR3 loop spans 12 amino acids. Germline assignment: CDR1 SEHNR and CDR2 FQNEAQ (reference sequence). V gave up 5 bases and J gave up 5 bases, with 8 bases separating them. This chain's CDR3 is CASSPQEDTQYF. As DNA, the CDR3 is TGTGCCAGCAGCCCCCAGGAAGATACGCAGTATTTT.

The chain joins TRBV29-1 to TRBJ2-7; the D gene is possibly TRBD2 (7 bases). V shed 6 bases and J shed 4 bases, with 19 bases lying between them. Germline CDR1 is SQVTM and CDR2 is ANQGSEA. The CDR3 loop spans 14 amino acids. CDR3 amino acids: CSVGEGDSDYEQYF. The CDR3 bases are TGCAGCGTGGGGGAGGGGGATTCGGATTACGAGCAGTACTTC.

CDR3 region: CASTLAGRFYEQYF. In nucleotides, the CDR3 is TGTGCCAGCACCCTAGCGGGAAGGTTCTACGAGCAGTACTTC. The chain combines TRBV28 with TRBJ2-7, with 9 bases that match TRBD2. V lost 7 bases to trimming and J lost 3 bases; unmatched junction nucleotides: 7. Germline loops: CDR1 MDHEN, CDR2 SYDVKM. This CDR3 is built from 14 residues.